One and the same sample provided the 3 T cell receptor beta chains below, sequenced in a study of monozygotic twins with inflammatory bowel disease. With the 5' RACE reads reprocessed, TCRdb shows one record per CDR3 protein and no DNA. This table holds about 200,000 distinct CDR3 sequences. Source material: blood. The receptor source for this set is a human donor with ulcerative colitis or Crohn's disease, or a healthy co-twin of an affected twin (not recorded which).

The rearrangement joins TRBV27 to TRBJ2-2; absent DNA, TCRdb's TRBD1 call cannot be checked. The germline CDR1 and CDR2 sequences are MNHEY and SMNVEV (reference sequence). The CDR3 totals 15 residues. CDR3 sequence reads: CASSLGTTNTGELFF.

The chain's CDR3 is CASSSGQGPDTQYF. This chain joins TRBV5-1 and TRBJ2-3; TCRdb proposes TRBD1, but this gene call is untestable without DNA. The CDR3 has 14 amino acids. CDR1 and CDR2 (germline): SGHRS, YFSETQ.

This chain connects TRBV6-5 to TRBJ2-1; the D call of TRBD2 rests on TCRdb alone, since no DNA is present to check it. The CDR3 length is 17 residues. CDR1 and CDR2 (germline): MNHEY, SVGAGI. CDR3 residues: CASSYSGGRLGYNEQFF.